This TCR beta chain derives from a study of cytomegalovirus exposure and HLA in healthy donors. In the PCR, 60 Vbeta and 13 Jbeta primers were used. Sequencing was performed with immunoSEQ multiplex PCR; in TCRdb, only in-frame clones are kept and a portion is missing. Of more than 150,000 clones in the sample, roughly 84% are singletons; the top ten hold less than 0.3%. V shed 5 bases and J 7 bases; nucleotides not matched to a gene: 7. The germline V gene encodes CDR1 MNHEY and CDR2 SMNVEV (reference sequence). This CDR3 has 13 residues. The V call is TRBV27, the J call TRBJ1-1; 7 bases are a match to TRBD1. Input material: PBMCs. This receptor was identified in a girl under three years old in good health and CMV-seronegative. CDR3 protein: CASSPGTAHEAFF. CDR3 coding DNA: TGTGCCAGCAGTCCCGGGACAGCCCATGAAGCTTTCTTT.